Presented here are 3 T cell receptor beta chains from one specimen sequenced in a study of blood T cell repertoires in COVID-19. Sequencing was performed with immunoSEQ multiplex PCR; in TCRdb, only in-frame clones are kept and a portion is missing. The sample includes 250,000 to 300,000 clones, 80% to 90% seen only once; the top ten take approximately 9.5%. Sequenced sample: PBMCs or T cells enriched from blood (not recorded which). The receptors here all came from a man aged 40-55 years who had recovered from COVID-19.

The V gene is TRBV28, the J gene TRBJ1-1, with D hard to call. V lost 5 bases, J lost 1 base, and 8 bases lay in between. The germline V gene encodes CDR1 MDHEN and CDR2 SYDVKM. The CDR3 sequence is 13 residues long. The CDR3 region is CASSPPGNTEAFF. CDR3 nucleotides: TGTGCCAGCAGTCCCCCCGGGAACACTGAAGCTTTCTTT.

This chain connects TRBV4-3 to TRBJ1-5; D is ambiguous. Between the trimmed V and J ends, which lost 0 bases and 3 bases, there was a span of 6 bases. The CDR3 has 14 amino acids. CDR1 and CDR2 (germline): LGHNA, YSLEER. Here the CDR3 reads CASSQDSLNQPQHF. The CDR3 DNA is TGCGCCAGCAGCCAAGATTCACTCAATCAGCCCCAGCATTTT.

The gene calls are TRBV6-5 and TRBJ1-1; TRBD1 is a possible D gene (5 bases). The CDR3 extends over 14 amino acids. Trimming took off 2 bases at V and 7 bases at J, with 14 bases between the two ends. The germline gives CDR1 MNHEY, CDR2 SVGAGI. The CDR3 DNA follows: TGTGCCAGCAGTTACAACCGAGACAGAAATGAAGCTTTCTTT. Its translation: CASSYNRDRNEAFF.